Listed below are T cell receptor beta chains from one sample, sequenced in a study of blood T cells in healthy people across ages. Using its own MiXCR run on the 5' RACE reads, TCRdb lists one record per CDR3 protein. The repertoire holds some 1,000,000 distinct CDR3 sequences, with approximately 26% as singletons. This sample was shared with a second study, whose subject was T cells of mothers and their children.

The material sequenced was blood. The receptors here all came from a girl aged 2-9 years in good health. CDR3s include the opening cysteine and the closing phenylalanine or tryptophan. Fields, in order: clone size, D gene, V gene, J gene, CDR3 DNA, CDR3 protein. A D gene is named only where the DNA matches it firmly. Size tells how often a clone was seen (once, few, many) or the class of an expanded clone, and some rows leave it out.

clone_size: once; d_call: .; v_call: TRBV29-1; j_call: TRBJ2-3; cdr3_nt: TGCAGCGAGGCGGGTGGGGATACGCAGTATTTT; cdr3_aa: CSEAGGDTQYF
clone_size: few; d_call: .; v_call: TRBV3-1; j_call: TRBJ2-7; cdr3_nt: TGTGCCAGCAGCCCCAGTTCGTGGAGCTCGGTCTACGAGCAGTACTTC; cdr3_aa: CASSPSSWSSVYEQYF
clone_size: few; d_call: TRBD1; v_call: TRBV7-2; j_call: TRBJ1-6; cdr3_nt: TGTGCCAGCAGACTACTGACAGGGGATAATTCACCCCTCCACTTT; cdr3_aa: CASRLLTGDNSPLHF
clone_size: few; d_call: .; v_call: TRBV12-3/TRBV12-4; j_call: TRBJ2-7; cdr3_nt: TGTGCCAGCAGTTTACCAGGGTACTCCTACGAGCAGTACTTC; cdr3_aa: CASSLPGYSYEQYF
clone_size: .; d_call: TRBD1; v_call: TRBV7-2; j_call: TRBJ1-1; cdr3_nt: TGTGCCAGCAGCTGGACCGGGACAGGGAATGAAGCTTTCTTT; cdr3_aa: CASSWTGTGNEAFF
clone_size: .; d_call: TRBD1; v_call: TRBV29-1; j_call: TRBJ2-3; cdr3_nt: TGCAGCGTTGGGACCGGGACAGGCACAGATACGCAGTATTTT; cdr3_aa: CSVGTGTGTDTQYF
clone_size: few; d_call: TRBD2; v_call: TRBV10-3; j_call: TRBJ2-3; cdr3_nt: TGTGCCATCGAAGGACTAGCTGAACCCACAGATACGCAGTATTTT; cdr3_aa: CAIEGLAEPTDTQYF
clone_size: .; d_call: .; v_call: TRBV19; j_call: TRBJ1-1; cdr3_nt: TGTGCCAGTAGTAATCAGGGAGACACTGAAGCTTTCTTT; cdr3_aa: CASSNQGDTEAFF
clone_size: few; d_call: .; v_call: TRBV29-1; j_call: TRBJ1-2; cdr3_nt: TGCAGCGTCCCCCGCGGCAGGGAAGATCGTCGGCGTGACTATGGCTACACCTTC; cdr3_aa: CSVPRGREDRRRDYGYTF
clone_size: .; d_call: .; v_call: TRBV5-1; j_call: TRBJ1-1; cdr3_nt: TGCGCCAGCAGCCGAACCGGGACTGCCGATGTGAACATGAAAGCTTTCTTT; cdr3_aa: CASSRTGTADVNMKAFF
clone_size: few; d_call: .; v_call: TRBV6-5; j_call: TRBJ1-1; cdr3_nt: TGTGCCAGCAGTTACTACCCAGGGTTTAGGGCTGAAGCTTTCTTT; cdr3_aa: CASSYYPGFRAEAFF
clone_size: .; d_call: .; v_call: TRBV4-1; j_call: TRBJ2-5; cdr3_nt: TGCGCCAGCAGTAAGGGACTTGTGGAGACCCAGTACTTC; cdr3_aa: CASSKGLVETQYF
clone_size: few; d_call: .; v_call: TRBV20-1; j_call: TRBJ2-3; cdr3_nt: TGCAGTGCCGATTCGCCGGCGGAGCTCACAGATACGCAGTATTTT; cdr3_aa: CSADSPAELTDTQYF
clone_size: few; d_call: .; v_call: TRBV20-1; j_call: TRBJ1-1; cdr3_nt: TGCAGTGCTAGACCCGTGAAGAACACTGAAGCTTTCTTT; cdr3_aa: CSARPVKNTEAFF
clone_size: .; d_call: .; v_call: TRBV5-6; j_call: TRBJ2-4; cdr3_nt: TGTGCCAGCAGCTTGCGGCACCTCCTAGCCAAAAACATTCAGTACTTC; cdr3_aa: CASSLRHLLAKNIQYF
clone_size: .; d_call: .; v_call: TRBV4-1; j_call: TRBJ2-1; cdr3_nt: TGCGCCAGCAGCCAAGTGGCGGGGACACCGTACGTGGAGCAGTTCTTC; cdr3_aa: CASSQVAGTPYVEQFF
clone_size: few; d_call: .; v_call: TRBV28; j_call: TRBJ2-5; cdr3_nt: TGTGCCAGCAGTTCTAAGGGAGAAGAGACCCAGTACTTC; cdr3_aa: CASSSKGEETQYF
clone_size: few; d_call: .; v_call: TRBV20-1; j_call: TRBJ2-1; cdr3_nt: TGCAGTGCCGGGCGGGTAGGGACCTACAATGAGCAGTTCTTC; cdr3_aa: CSAGRVGTYNEQFF
clone_size: few; d_call: .; v_call: TRBV29-1; j_call: TRBJ1-2; cdr3_nt: TGCAGCGTCGAACCCAGAATCTCCGGGGGAGGCTACACCTTC; cdr3_aa: CSVEPRISGGGYTF
clone_size: few; d_call: .; v_call: TRBV7-2; j_call: TRBJ1-1; cdr3_nt: TGTGCCAGCAGGCGAGGAGGGAGTAACACTGAAGCTTTCTTT; cdr3_aa: CASRRGGSNTEAFF
clone_size: .; d_call: TRBD1; v_call: TRBV4-3; j_call: TRBJ1-4; cdr3_nt: TGCGCCAGCAGCCAAGAGAGGCTCACAGGGGGTCGCGAAAAACTGTTTTTT; cdr3_aa: CASSQERLTGGREKLFF
clone_size: .; d_call: .; v_call: TRBV6-2/TRBV6-3; j_call: TRBJ1-2; cdr3_nt: TGTGCCAGCAGTTACTCACCGGCCTCTACCCGGAATGGCTACACCTTC; cdr3_aa: CASSYSPASTRNGYTF
clone_size: .; d_call: .; v_call: TRBV13; j_call: TRBJ2-1; cdr3_nt: TGTGCCAGCAGCTCGGGGCGACCCAATGAGCAGTTCTTC; cdr3_aa: CASSSGRPNEQFF
clone_size: .; d_call: .; v_call: TRBV5-6; j_call: TRBJ2-1; cdr3_nt: TGTGCCAGCACGTCCCTGGGGGCCAAAACCTACAATGAGCAGTTCTTC; cdr3_aa: CASTSLGAKTYNEQFF
clone_size: .; d_call: TRBD1; v_call: TRBV6-6; j_call: TRBJ2-7; cdr3_nt: TGTGCCAGCAGTTCTCGGGACAGCAGTCCCTACGAGCAGTACTTC; cdr3_aa: CASSSRDSSPYEQYF
clone_size: once; d_call: .; v_call: TRBV6-6; j_call: TRBJ1-1; cdr3_nt: TGTGCCAGCAGCGCGTTGCAGGATAGAAGGACTGAAGCTTTCTTT; cdr3_aa: CASSALQDRRTEAFF
clone_size: few; d_call: TRBD1; v_call: TRBV12-3/TRBV12-4; j_call: TRBJ2-1; cdr3_nt: TGTGCCAGCAGTCCGCCGGGGACAGGGGCCAATGAGCAGTTCTTC; cdr3_aa: CASSPPGTGANEQFF
clone_size: few; d_call: .; v_call: TRBV27; j_call: TRBJ1-1; cdr3_nt: TGTGCCAGCAGTCCCCGGCCCGGGGCGGACACTGAAGCTTTCTTT; cdr3_aa: CASSPRPGADTEAFF
clone_size: .; d_call: TRBD2; v_call: TRBV7-2; j_call: TRBJ2-5; cdr3_nt: TGTGCCAGCAGCATGATAGCGGGGGAAGAGACCCAGTACTTC; cdr3_aa: CASSMIAGEETQYF